The source of this T cell receptor (beta chain) is a study of neurological immune-mediated disorders. Study details: Among about 34 multiple sclerosis patients, around 31 were relapsing-remitting and 3 were secondary progressive.

The cell input for sorted libraries was 950,000 to 1,000,000, and those cells were CD4+ or CD8+ T cells. The V gene end was trimmed by 1 base and the J gene end by 3 bases; junction bases not matched to a gene: 4. The germline V gene encodes CDR1 DFQATT and CDR2 SNEGSKA (reference sequence). The CDR3 is 14 amino acids. Overall study findings and caveats: Clinical and MRI features did not associate with the cluster found in multiple sclerosis patients.

Synthesis of cDNA was performed by 5'RACE using 10-nucleotide random UMIs. In TCRdb, the 5' RACE reads were re-called with MiXCR into one record per CDR3 protein. Of around 52,000 distinct CDR3 sequences in the sample, around 5.8% are singletons; the top ten hold roughly 1.5%. This clonotype came up many times. Antigen specificity is unknown. Sample: CD4+ T cells from blood. This clonotype was sampled from a woman aged 18-29 years with multiple sclerosis. The chain recombines TRBV20-1 with TRBJ1-2, with 8 bases matching TRBD1. The CDR3 DNA reads as TGCAGTGCTAGAGGTGACAGGGGAGACTATGGCTACACCTTC. Residues: CSARGDRGDYGYTF.